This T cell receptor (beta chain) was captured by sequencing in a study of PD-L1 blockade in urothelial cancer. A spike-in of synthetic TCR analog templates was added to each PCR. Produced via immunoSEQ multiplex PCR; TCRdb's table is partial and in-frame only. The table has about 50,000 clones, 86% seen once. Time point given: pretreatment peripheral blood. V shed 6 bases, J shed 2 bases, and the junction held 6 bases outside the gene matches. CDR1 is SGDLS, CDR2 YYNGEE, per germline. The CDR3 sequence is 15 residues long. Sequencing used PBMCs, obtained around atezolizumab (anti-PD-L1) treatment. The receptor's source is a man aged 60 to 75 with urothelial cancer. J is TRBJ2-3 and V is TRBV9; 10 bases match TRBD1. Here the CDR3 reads CASTPTGGPTDTQYF. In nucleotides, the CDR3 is TGTGCCAGCACCCCGACAGGGGGCCCCACAGATACGCAGTATTTT.